These 23 T cell receptor beta chains were sequenced from one sample in a study of cytomegalovirus exposure and HLA in healthy donors. Primers: 60 Vbeta forward and 13 Jbeta reverse. Profiling relied on immunoSEQ multiplex PCR, and the TCRdb table lists in-frame clones only, not all of them. Among approximately 210,000 clones listed, around 86% were seen once. Sequenced input: PBMCs. The source of these receptors is a woman in her late teens or twenties in good health and CMV-seronegative.

This clone occurred once. J is TRBJ1-4 and V is TRBV19, with 7 bases fitting TRBD1. CDR1 LNHDA and CDR2 SQIVND come from the germline V gene (reference sequence). J lost 4 bases, V lost 10 bases, and 9 bases had no gene match. The CDR3 contains 14 residues. CDR3 protein: CATQKGQFNEKLFF. Here the CDR3 DNA reads TGTGCCACCCAAAAGGGACAGTTTAATGAAAAACTGTTTTTT.

The V call is TRBV5-4, the J call TRBJ2-1, with TRBD1 matching 8 bases. After removal of 1 base from V and 9 bases from J, the junction contained 9 bases not matched to a gene. In germline, CDR1 is SGHNT, CDR2 YYREEE (reference sequence). The CDR3 spans 15 residues. DNA of the CDR3: TGTGCCAGCAGCTTGCAGGGTCAGGGGGCTGGTGAGCAGTTCTTC. Its protein product is CASSLQGQGAGEQFF.

The CDR3 sequence: CASSWALRNTGELFF. DNA of the CDR3: TGTGCCAGCAGCTGGGCCCTGAGGAACACCGGGGAGCTGTTTTTT. This chain joins TRBV11-2 and TRBJ2-2; D ambiguous. The CDR3 runs to 15 residues. Trimming took 4 bases from V and 1 from J, leaving 10 bases between them. From germline, CDR1 is SGHAT and CDR2 FQNNGV. The complete variable domain, with remaining parts taken from reference TRBV11-2 and TRBJ2-2, reads EAGVAQSPRYKIIEKRQSVAFWCNPISGHATLYWYQQILGQGPKLLIQFQNNGVVDDSQLPKDRFSAERLKGVDSTLKIQPAKLEDSAVYLCASSWALRNTGELFFGEGSRLTVL.

V and J are TRBV5-4 and TRBJ2-7; D is perhaps TRBD2 (5 bases). The germline V gene encodes CDR1 SGHNT and CDR2 YYREEE (reference sequence). V lost 3 bases to trimming and J lost 11 bases, with 15 bases between them. The CDR3 has 12 residues. CDR3 DNA sequence: TGTGCCAGCAGCTCGGACTTCAACGAAAAGTACTTC. Protein sequence: CASSSDFNEKYF.

In the case of this clone: An end of the junction does not agree with germline; a read error may underlie this. The rearrangement links TRBV7-9 to TRBJ2-5, with TRBD2 matching 10 bases. CDR3 length: 15 amino acids. The germline gives CDR1 SEHNR, CDR2 FQNEAQ (reference sequence). CDR3: CSSSSSGRGLETQYF. The CDR3 coding sequence is TGTTCCAGCAGCTCGAGCGGGAGGGGCCTGGAGACCCAGTACTTC.

This chain links TRBV19 with TRBJ1-6; TRBD1 agrees at 8 bases. The germline V gene encodes CDR1 LNHDA and CDR2 SQIVND (reference sequence). The CDR3 spans 13 residues. The trim removed 7 bases at V and 8 bases at J, leaving 4 bases unmatched. The chain's CDR3 is CASTPTGDSPLHF. CDR3 nucleotide sequence: TGTGCCAGTACCCCGACAGGGGATTCACCCCTCCACTTT.

The chain couples TRBV19 to TRBJ2-3, with D perhaps matching TRBD1 (5 bases). V was trimmed by 5 bases and J by 0 bases, leaving 9 bases between them. This CDR3 is 14 amino acids long. In germline, CDR1 is LNHDA, CDR2 SQIVND (reference sequence). The DNA for the CDR3 is TGTGCCAGTAGTGGGGCCATAAGCACAGATACGCAGTATTTT. Translation gives CASSGAISTDTQYF.

The chain recombines TRBV2 with TRBJ1-6, with TRBD1 as a possible D gene (5 bases). Germline CDR1 and CDR2: SNHLY and FYNNEI. The CDR3 loop spans 17 amino acids. V lost 6 bases and J lost 0, with 15 bases in between. CDR3 sequence reads: CASRATGPSSYNSPLHF. The CDR3 DNA reads as TGTGCCAGCAGAGCTACAGGTCCGAGCTCCTATAATTCACCCCTCCACTTT.

The rearrangement uses TRBV10-3 and TRBJ1-5; 8 nucleotides agree with TRBD1. The CDR3 sequence is 17 residues long. The ends lost 10 bases at V and 0 bases at J; junction bases unmatched: 14. Germline V gene lookup returns CDR1 ENHRY and CDR2 SYGVKD. CDR3 amino acids: CATDGSGGPYSNQPQHF. CDR3 nucleotides: TGTGCCACAGATGGTTCAGGGGGCCCTTATAGCAATCAGCCCCAGCATTTT.

The rearrangement joins TRBV11-3 to TRBJ2-3, with TRBD2 matching over 14 bases. Losses at the gene ends were 5 bases for V and 4 bases for J; bases not matched to a gene: 8. The CDR3 length is 17 residues. Germline CDR1 is SGHNT and CDR2 is YENEEA. CDR3 bases: TGTGCCAGCAGCGGCTGGGGACTAGCGGGAGTAGCAGATACGCAGTATTTT. Amino acid sequence: CASSGWGLAGVADTQYF. Full variable domain (remainder filled in from reference TRBV11-3 and TRBJ2-3): EAGVVQSPRYKIIEKKQPVAFWCNPISGHNTLYWYLQNLGQGPELLIRYENEEAVDDSQLPKDRFSAERLKGVDSTLKIQPAELGDSAVYLCASSGWGLAGVADTQYFGPGTRLTVL.

The chain recombines TRBV7-2 with TRBJ1-4, with D possibly being TRBD1 (5 bases). CDR3 length: 14 amino acids. Deletions cut 1 base from V and 4 bases from J, with 7 bases between. Germline CDR1 SGHTA, CDR2 FQGNSA. This CDR3 reads CASSLGQFNEKLFF. The CDR3 DNA reads TGTGCCAGCAGCTTAGGACAGTTTAATGAAAAACTGTTTTTT. The entire variable domain, with the rest obtained from reference TRBV7-2 and TRBJ1-4, is as follows: GAGVSQSPSNKVTEKGKDVELRCDPISGHTALYWYRQSLGQGLEFLIYFQGNSAPDKSGLPSDRFSAERTGGSVSTLTIQRTQQEDSAVYLCASSLGQFNEKLFFGSGTQLSVL.

The V and J genes are TRBV19 and TRBJ1-5; D gene ambiguous. V was cut by 0 bases and J by 6 bases, with 9 bases left in between. The length of the CDR3 is 14 residues. The germline V gene has CDR1 LNHDA and CDR2 SQIVND (reference sequence). The CDR3 loop is CASSIDPPPQPQHF. For the CDR3, the DNA is TGTGCCAGTAGTATAGATCCCCCTCCTCAGCCCCAGCATTTT. The full variable domain, rest sourced from reference TRBV19 and TRBJ1-5, is DGGITQSPKYLFRKEGQNVTLSCEQNLNHDAMYWYRQDPGQGLRLIYYSQIVNDFQKGDIAEGYSVSREKKESFPLTVTSAQKNPTAFYLCASSIDPPPQPQHFGDGTRLSIL.

CDR3 protein: CASSVEKGVGGDYGYTF. The DNA for the CDR3 is TGTGCCAGCAGCGTAGAAAAAGGTGTTGGGGGCGACTATGGCTACACCTTC. J is TRBJ1-2 and V is TRBV9; maybe TRBD1 (6 bases). The germline V and J ends were trimmed by 0 bases and 3 bases, with 18 bases remaining between them. The CDR3 extends over 17 amino acids. Germline CDR1 and CDR2: SGDLS and YYNGEE.

V usage is TRBV11-3 and J usage is TRBJ2-1; the D is unclear. Germline loops: CDR1 SGHNT, CDR2 YENEEA. This CDR3 region has 13 residues. The germline V and J ends were trimmed by 1 base and 7 bases, with 8 bases remaining between them. The CDR3 reads CASSLGGQNEQFF. The CDR3 nucleotides are TGTGCCAGCAGCTTAGGTGGGCAAAATGAGCAGTTCTTC.

V and J are TRBV27 and TRBJ2-1, with TRBD2 matching 8 bases. The germline CDR1 and CDR2 sequences are MNHEY and SMNVEV (reference sequence). There are 16 residues in the CDR3. V lost 0 bases, J lost 3 bases, and 4 bases stayed unmatched. In DNA form, the CDR3 reads TGTGCCAGCAGTTTATCCGGGACTAGGATCTACAATGAGCAGTTCTTC. This codes for CASSLSGTRIYNEQFF.

The rearrangement uses TRBV11-2 and TRBJ2-4; D might be TRBD1 (6 bases). Germline V gene data show CDR1 as SGHAT and CDR2 as FQNNGV. V lost 5 bases and J lost 7, with 18 bases in between. CDR3 size: 15 residues. CDR3 sequence: CASSPQGGVGNIQYF. DNA of the CDR3: TGTGCCAGCAGCCCACAGGGTGGAGTGGGGAACATTCAGTACTTC.

The V and J genes are TRBV7-9 and TRBJ2-1; the match to TRBD2 covers 8 bases. V was clipped by 5 bases and J by 0 bases; unmatched bases: 9. This CDR3 is 17 amino acids long. CDR1 is SEHNR and CDR2 is FQNEAQ in the germline V gene (reference sequence). CDR3 in amino acids: CASSPRAGESSYNEQFF. The CDR3 DNA is TGTGCCAGCAGCCCTCGAGCGGGGGAGAGCTCCTACAATGAGCAGTTCTTC.

The CDR3 nucleotides are TGTGCCAGCAGCTCCGACAGGGGAGGGTACTATGGCTACACCTTC. Translated: CASSSDRGGYYGYTF. The chain couples TRBV7-9 to TRBJ1-2; 8 nucleotides match TRBD1. Unmatched junction bases numbered 7, after V lost 4 bases and J lost 3 bases. This CDR3 is 15 amino acids long. In germline, CDR1 is SEHNR, CDR2 FQNEAQ (reference sequence). The full variable domain, in which reference TRBV7-9 and TRBJ1-2 provide the parts outside the CDR3, is DTGVSQNPRHKITKRGQNVTFRCDPISEHNRLYWYRQTLGQGPEFLTYFQNEAQLEKSRLLSDRFSAERPKGSFSTLEIQRTEQGDSAMYLCASSSDRGGYYGYTFGSGTRLTVV.

The gene calls are TRBV7-2 and TRBJ2-7, with 7 nucleotides matching TRBD1. Germline assignment: CDR1 SGHTA and CDR2 FQGNSA. Germline trimming cut 4 bases from V and 7 bases from J; bases unmatched to any gene: 7. CDR3 length equals 13 residues. The DNA of the CDR3 is TGTGCCAGCAGCTCTAGACAGGGTGAGGAGCAGTACTTC. This sequence encodes CASSSRQGEEQYF.

This CDR3 is CSLAVYNEQFF. The CDR3, as DNA: TGCAGCCTAGCGGTTTACAATGAGCAGTTCTTC. V usage is TRBV29-1 and J usage is TRBJ2-1; 7 bases line up with TRBD2. Germline V gene lookup returns CDR1 SQVTM and CDR2 ANQGSEA. The CDR3 sequence is 11 residues long. Trimming at V came to 8 bases and at J to 4 bases, leaving 2 bases not matched to a gene.

The chain employs TRBV19 and TRBJ1-5; the match to TRBD1 covers 7 bases. The CDR3 is 15 amino acids. Per the germline V gene, CDR1 is LNHDA and CDR2 is SQIVND (reference sequence). The junction had 8 bases not matched to a gene; V was cut back by 3 bases and J by 6 bases. CDR3 in amino acids: CASSIRDSLVQPQHF. CDR3 nucleotides: TGTGCCAGTAGTATCCGGGACAGCCTCGTTCAGCCCCAGCATTTT.

V is TRBV18 and J is TRBJ1-1; the match to TRBD1 covers 8 bases. With 6 bases clipped from V and 0 bases from J, the junction kept 6 bases outside the gene matches. This CDR3 spans 15 amino acids. Germline V gene data show CDR1 as KGHSH and CDR2 as LQKENI. The CDR3 spells CASSRGTGLNTEAFF. The DNA for the CDR3 is TGTGCCAGCTCTCGAGGGACAGGCCTGAACACTGAAGCTTTCTTT.

V usage is TRBV12-5 and J usage is TRBJ2-5, with a possible D match to TRBD2 (5 bases). The CDR3 is 12 residues long. V was trimmed by 4 bases and J by 4 bases, leaving 7 bases between them. CDR1 and CDR2 (germline): LGHNT, FRNRAP. CDR3 protein: CASGSRGETQYF. CDR3 nucleotides: TGTGCTAGTGGTTCCCGGGGAGAGACCCAGTACTTC.